A single sample is the source of the 27 T cell receptor beta chains below, sequenced in a study of human T cells and chemical hapten exposure. Regarding time point: patch test 1, 2 weeks after DPC sensitization. Indicated treatment: therapeutic diphenylcyclopropenone sensitization with weekly scalp DPC. TCRdb itself ran the RACE reads through MiXCR, one entry per CDR3 protein. This table holds 70,000 to 100,000 distinct CDR3 sequences, about 8% found once. The sample was whole blood, taken in connection with sensitization to the hapten diphenylcyclopropenone (DPC). The receptor source for this set is a woman aged 25 to 39 with alopecia areata. Some clones in this sample may be carry-over from other donors' samples.

Details on this clonotype: A much larger clone sits a single nucleotide away, making a read error possible. This chain connects TRBV12-3 or TRBV12-4 to TRBJ2-7; D is possibly TRBD1 or TRBD2 (5 bases each). This CDR3 has 14 amino acids. CDR3 sequence (DNA): TGTGCCATCAGTTCATGGGACGGGTGGTACGAGCAGTACTTC. This encodes CAISSWDGWYEQYF.

The sample holds a few counts of this clonotype. The CDR3 loop reads CASSLLGQFYGYTF. The CDR3 coding sequence is TGTGCCAGCAGTTTACTGGGACAGTTCTATGGCTACACCTTC. The gene calls are TRBV28 and TRBJ1-2; 7 positions agree with TRBD1. The CDR3 is made up of 14 amino acids. Looked up from germline, CDR1 is MDHEN and CDR2 is SYDVKM. The V and J ends lost 2 bases and 4 bases, in that order; junction bases with no gene match: 4.

This clonotype was counted only a few times. CDR3 DNA sequence: TGTGCCAGTCAAAAGACGAACACTGAAGCTTTCTTT. As protein: CASQKTNTEAFF. The genes are TRBV21-1 and TRBJ1-1. TRBV21-1 is reported as a pseudogene. The CDR3 is made up of 12 amino acids.

This clonotype occurred many times. The chain uses TRBV18 and TRBJ1-1; TRBD1 might be the D (5 bases). The V gene lost 3 bases and the J gene lost 2 bases, with 16 bases spanning the gap. Germline CDR1 reads KGHSH; CDR2 reads LQKENI. The CDR3 loop spans 16 amino acids. CDR3 DNA sequence: TGTGCCAGCTCACCGTTCACCGGGACGGTAAACACTGAAGCTTTCTTT. This sequence encodes CASSPFTGTVNTEAFF.

The table lists this clonotype with many counts. The gene calls are TRBV5-6 and TRBJ1-5, with D perhaps TRBD1 (6 bases). CDR3 length: 15 amino acids. V was pared by 2 bases and J by 6 bases, with 15 bases between. Per the germline V gene, CDR1 is SGHDT and CDR2 is YYEEEE. For the CDR3, the DNA is TGTGCCAGCAGCTTATGGGGGCCGGGGGGTCAGCCCCAGCATTTT. Encoded protein: CASSLWGPGGQPQHF.

This clonotype was picked up many times. The chain joins TRBV20-1 to TRBJ2-3, with TRBD1 identical over 9 bases. Germline V gives CDR1 DFQATT, CDR2 SNEGSKA (reference sequence). V lost 3 bases and J lost 5; bases outside the gene matches: 0. This CDR3 has 12 amino acids. The CDR3 DNA reads as TGCAGTGCTAGGACAGGGGGAGATACGCAGTATTTT. Amino acid sequence: CSARTGGDTQYF.

This clonotype appeared many times. The rearrangement joins TRBV6-5 to TRBJ2-7; 8 bases are a match to TRBD2. Trimming took 4 bases from V and 4 from J; bases not matched to a gene: 12. The CDR3 is made up of 16 amino acids. Germline loops: CDR1 MNHEY, CDR2 SVGAGI. The CDR3 DNA sequence: TGTGCCAGCAGTTCTGGGGAAGCGGGGGACAATTACGAGCAGTACTTC. Its translation is CASSSGEAGDNYEQYF.

This clonotype came up many times. The rearrangement uses TRBV20-1 and TRBJ1-4; D is unresolved. Germline V gives CDR1 DFQATT, CDR2 SNEGSKA (reference sequence). Trimming cost V 5 bases and J 7 bases, with 17 bases left between them. CDR3 size: 14 residues. The DNA of the CDR3 is TGCAGTGCTTTTGACCGCCGGATTGGTGAAAAACTGTTTTTT. Encoded protein: CSAFDRRIGEKLFF.

The chain joins TRBV6-5 to TRBJ2-3, with unresolved D. CDR3 length: 14 amino acids. Germline V gives CDR1 MNHEY, CDR2 SVGAGI. V gave up 0 bases and J gave up 6 bases, with 10 bases separating them. This chain's CDR3 is CASSYSRPGDTQYF. The CDR3 DNA is TGTGCCAGCAGTTACTCCCGGCCCGGGGATACGCAGTATTTT.

This clonotype was seen at least ten times. This chain joins TRBV3-1 and TRBJ1-2, with D unclear. The CDR3 has 12 residues. Deletions cut 6 bases from V and 3 bases from J, with 8 bases between. In germline, CDR1 is LGHDT, CDR2 YNNKEL (reference sequence). The CDR3 sequence is CASRAVDYGYTF. In nucleotides, the CDR3 is TGTGCCAGCAGGGCGGTGGACTATGGCTACACCTTC.

This clonotype occurred a few times. The chain couples TRBV12-3 or TRBV12-4 to TRBJ1-5, with D unclear. This CDR3 is built from 14 residues. V dropped 4 bases and J dropped 2 bases, with 9 bases sitting between them. The CDR3 is CASSSREGNQPQHF. CDR3 DNA sequence: TGTGCCAGCAGTTCTCGGGAGGGCAATCAGCCCCAGCATTTT.

The chain is built from TRBV20-1 and TRBJ1-1; TRBD1 might be the D (6 bases). The CDR3 extends over 13 amino acids. Germline-derived CDR1 and CDR2 are DFQATT and SNEGSKA (reference sequence). The V end was cut by 7 bases, the J end by 2 bases, with 14 bases between. The CDR3 nucleotides are TGCAGTGATAGCCGGGACACTAACACTGAAGCTTTCTTT. Translation: CSDSRDTNTEAFF.

The J gene is TRBJ1-3, the V gene TRBV20-1, with TRBD1 matching over 10 bases. Looked up from germline, CDR1 is DFQATT and CDR2 is SNEGSKA (reference sequence). This CDR3 has 15 amino acids. V trimming: 4 bases; J trimming: 2 bases; junction bases outside the gene matches: 5. The CDR3 protein is CSANTGTGAGNTIYF. The CDR3 region has the DNA TGCAGTGCTAATACCGGGACAGGGGCTGGAAACACCATATATTTT.

This clonotype came up many times. DNA for the CDR3: TGCAGTGCTCAAAGGGGGTTTACCAACAATGAGCAGTTCTTC. Protein sequence: CSAQRGFTNNEQFF. The chain joins TRBV20-1 to TRBJ2-1, with a weak D call TRBD1 (6 bases). The CDR3 contains 14 residues. With 5 bases removed from V and 5 bases from J, the gap between germline ends came to 16 bases. Germline V gene data show CDR1 as DFQATT and CDR2 as SNEGSKA (reference sequence).

This clonotype was detected many times. The rearrangement joins TRBV29-1 to TRBJ2-2, with 10 bases that match TRBD2. Losses at the gene ends were 5 bases for V and 6 bases for J; bases not matched to a gene: 12. CDR1 SQVTM and CDR2 ANQGSEA come from the germline V gene. CDR3 length: 16 residues. The CDR3 loop reads CSVHPQRGGVSGELFF. CDR3 nucleotides: TGCAGCGTTCACCCTCAGCGGGGGGGGGTGTCCGGGGAGCTGTTTTTT.

This clonotype was detected only a few times. The CDR3 reads CSASLGRGNTEAFF. Written as DNA, the CDR3 is TGCAGTGCTTCGTTAGGGAGGGGAAACACTGAAGCTTTCTTT. This chain uses TRBV20-1 with TRBJ1-1; a possible D gene is TRBD1 (5 bases). The CDR3 length is 14 residues. The V gene's germline CDR1 is DFQATT and CDR2 SNEGSKA (reference sequence). Trimming stripped 5 bases from V and 2 bases from J, with 15 bases between.

This clonotype has only one observation. Just one base apart from a much larger clone, this may be a read error. This chain connects TRBV12-3 or TRBV12-4 to TRBJ2-7; D might be TRBD1 (6 bases). The CDR3 contains 15 residues. CDR3 coding DNA: TGTGCCAGAAGTTTAGGGCAGGGGTCGCCCTACGAGCAGTACTTC. Its protein product is CARSLGQGSPYEQYF.

Ten or more counts support this clonotype. The chain couples TRBV10-2 to TRBJ1-5, with TRBD1 matching over 9 bases. The CDR3 runs to 14 residues. The germline V gene has CDR1 WSHSY and CDR2 SAAADI. V lost 2 bases, J lost 6 bases, and 2 bases stayed unmatched. The DNA for the CDR3 is TGCGCCAGCAGTGAGACGGACAGGGGTCAGCCCCAGCATTTT. Protein sequence: CASSETDRGQPQHF.

The V gene is TRBV5-6, the J gene TRBJ1-4, with D hard to call. This CDR3 region has 14 residues. Trimming took off 6 bases at V and 1 base at J, with 10 bases between the two ends. Germline CDR1 SGHDT, CDR2 YYEEEE. The CDR3 spells CASTVSGTNEKLFF. CDR3 sequence (DNA): TGTGCCAGCACCGTTTCAGGAACTAATGAAAAACTGTTTTTT.

There are a few counts of this clonotype. The V call is TRBV9, the J call TRBJ2-4; 12 bases line up with TRBD2. CDR1 is SGDLS and CDR2 is YYNGEE in the germline V gene. Unmatched junction bases numbered 6, after V lost 1 base and J lost 7 bases. This CDR3 region has 16 residues. The CDR3: CASSVTSGGRGNIQYF. The CDR3 nucleotides read TGTGCCAGCAGCGTAACTAGCGGGGGGCGTGGGAACATTCAGTACTTC. Based on the CDR3 plus reference TRBV9 and TRBJ2-4, the full variable domain is DSGVTQTPKHLITATGQRVTLRCSPRSGDLSVYWYQQSLDQGLQFLIQYYNGEERAKGNILERFSAQQFPDLHSELNLSSLELGDSALYFCASSVTSGGRGNIQYFGAGTRLSVL.

In its sample, this clonotype was seen a few times. The V gene is TRBV30, the J gene TRBJ1-5; D unclear. Germline CDR1 and CDR2: GTSNPN and SVGIG (reference sequence). This CDR3 spans 14 amino acids. The V gene lost 2 bases and the J gene lost 2 bases, with 10 bases spanning the gap. The CDR3 coding sequence is TGTGCCTGGAGTATAGGAACAGGCAATCAGCCCCAGCATTTT. This gives the protein CAWSIGTGNQPQHF.

CDR3 in DNA: TGTGCCAGCAGCCTCCGGGACAGGGTCGAAAAACTGTTTTTT. Translated, it gives CASSLRDRVEKLFF. The chain links TRBV3-1 to TRBJ1-4; 9 bases match TRBD1. CDR1 LGHDT and CDR2 YNNKEL come from the germline V gene (reference sequence). This CDR3 spans 14 amino acids. The junction had 5 bases not matched to a gene; V was cut back by 4 bases and J by 8 bases.

This clonotype was observed at least ten times. V usage is TRBV12-3 or TRBV12-4 and J usage is TRBJ1-6; a weak D match, TRBD1 (5 bases). V lost 7 bases and J lost 7, with 17 bases in between. The CDR3 has 15 residues. The chain's CDR3 is CASTNSPGSNSPLHF. In DNA, the CDR3 is TGTGCCAGCACCAACTCGCCAGGGTCGAATTCACCCCTCCACTTT.

This clonotype turned up a few times. This chain uses TRBV5-1 with TRBJ2-3, with 7 bases fitting TRBD1. Germline CDR1 reads SGHRS; CDR2 reads YFSETQ. This CDR3 region has 16 residues. The junction had 5 bases not matched to a gene; V was cut back by 1 base and J by 0 bases. CDR3 in amino acids: CASSLMWGQSTDTQYF. CDR3 nucleotide sequence: TGCGCCAGCAGCTTGATGTGGGGACAGAGCACAGATACGCAGTATTTT. The whole variable domain, filled in from reference TRBV5-1 and TRBJ2-3, reads KAGVTQTPRYLIKTRGQQVTLSCSPISGHRSVSWYQQTPGQGLQFLFEYFSETQRNKGNFPGRFSGRQFSNSRSEMNVSTLELGDSALYLCASSLMWGQSTDTQYFGPGTRLTVL.

There are many counts of this clonotype. V is TRBV20-1 and J is TRBJ1-1; no clear D. V was cut by 6 bases and J by 0 bases, with 11 bases left in between. The germline V gene encodes CDR1 DFQATT and CDR2 SNEGSKA (reference sequence). The CDR3 runs 13 residues. The CDR3 region is CSAPPGMNTEAFF. The CDR3 region has the DNA TGCAGTGCCCCCCCGGGCATGAACACTGAAGCTTTCTTT.

There are many counts of this clonotype. This chain links TRBV18 with TRBJ2-1, with 7 bases lining up with TRBD2. V shed 5 bases, J shed 4 bases, and the junction held 5 bases outside the gene matches. The germline V gene has CDR1 KGHSH and CDR2 LQKENI. This CDR3 has 14 amino acids. CDR3 DNA: TGTGCCAGCTCAGTAAGCGGGGAGTACAATGAGCAGTTCTTC. This encodes CASSVSGEYNEQFF. Full variable domain (remainder filled in from reference TRBV18 and TRBJ2-1): NAGVMQNPRHLVRRRGQEARLRCSPMKGHSHVYWYRQLPEEGLKFMVYLQKENIIDESGMPKERFSAEFPKEGPSILRIQQVVRGDSAAYFCASSVSGEYNEQFFGPGTRLTVL.

There are a few counts of this clonotype. The rearrangement joins TRBV6-6 to TRBJ1-5; D unclear. The germline V and J ends were trimmed by 7 bases and 3 bases, with 10 bases remaining between them. The germline V gene encodes CDR1 MNHNY and CDR2 SVGAGI (reference sequence). This CDR3 is 13 amino acids long. Written as DNA, the CDR3 is TGTGCCAGCACCCCCCAGTTCAATCAGCCCCAGCATTTT. Translated: CASTPQFNQPQHF.